One sample yielded the 7 T cell receptor beta chains listed below, sequenced in a study of blood T cell repertoires in COVID-19. Sequenced by immunoSEQ multiplex PCR; TCRdb stores in-frame clones only, minus some. Among 150,000 to 200,000 clones listed, about four fifths were seen once. Source material: peripheral blood. These receptors were taken from a man between 65 and 85 years old who had recovered from COVID-19.

This clone came up once. The J gene is TRBJ2-2, the V gene TRBV19; the match to TRBD2 covers 8 bases. Germline V gives CDR1 LNHDA, CDR2 SQIVND (reference sequence). V trimming: 10 bases; J trimming: 1 base; junction bases outside the gene matches: 11. The CDR3 runs 16 residues. The CDR3 loop reads CATKSPSGRNTGELFF. The CDR3 region has the DNA TGTGCCACCAAGAGCCCGAGCGGGAGGAACACCGGGGAGCTGTTTTTT.

This sequence joins TRBV5-1 and TRBJ2-5; 11 bases map to TRBD2. The germline V gene encodes CDR1 SGHRS and CDR2 YFSETQ. This CDR3 is 14 amino acids long. V dropped 4 bases and J dropped 5; count of bases not matched to a gene: 4. The CDR3 region is CASSVAGGRETQYF. The CDR3 DNA reads TGCGCCAGCAGCGTAGCGGGAGGGAGGGAGACCCAGTACTTC.

This sequence joins TRBV19 and TRBJ2-6, with TRBD1 matching 10 bases. Trimming at V came to 4 bases and at J to 4 bases, leaving 7 bases not matched to a gene. This CDR3 has 17 amino acids. Germline V CDR1 and CDR2: LNHDA, SQIVND (reference sequence). The CDR3 coding sequence is TGTGCCAGTAGTACCGGGACAGGGGTGACGGGGGCCAACGTCCTGACTTTC. As protein: CASSTGTGVTGANVLTF. The full variable domain, rest sourced from reference TRBV19 and TRBJ2-6, is DGGITQSPKYLFRKEGQNVTLSCEQNLNHDAMYWYRQDPGQGLRLIYYSQIVNDFQKGDIAEGYSVSREKKESFPLTVTSAQKNPTAFYLCASSTGTGVTGANVLTFGAGSRLTVL.

The chain combines TRBV5-1 with TRBJ2-1, with D perhaps TRBD2 (5 bases). Trimming removed 3 bases from V and 3 bases from J, with 19 bases in between. Germline-derived CDR1 and CDR2 are SGHRS and YFSETQ. The CDR3 length is 17 residues. CDR3 bases: TGCGCCAGCAGCTGGGGTATCCTAGCAGATGGCTACAATGAGCAGTTCTTC. This translates into CASSWGILADGYNEQFF. The full variable domain, completed using reference TRBV5-1 and TRBJ2-1, is KAGVTQTPRYLIKTRGQQVTLSCSPISGHRSVSWYQQTPGQGLQFLFEYFSETQRNKGNFPGRFSGRQFSNSRSEMNVSTLELGDSALYLCASSWGILADGYNEQFFGPGTRLTVL.

This clone was seen just once. The rearrangement uses TRBV7-2 and TRBJ2-3; TRBD2 aligns across 11 bases. J gave up 5 bases and V 1 base, and 5 bases lay outside the gene matches. CDR3 length: 16 residues. Germline V gives CDR1 SGHTA, CDR2 FQGNSA. The CDR3 region is CASSLGGSGRVDTQYF. The CDR3 DNA reads TGTGCCAGCAGCTTAGGGGGTAGCGGGAGGGTAGATACGCAGTATTTT.

CDR3 region: CASSGLAGGYEQYF. The CDR3 DNA reads as TGTGCCAGCAGCGGACTAGCGGGAGGGTACGAGCAGTACTTC. The gene calls are TRBV28 and TRBJ2-7, with TRBD2 matching over 15 bases. This CDR3 is 14 amino acids long. Per germline, CDR1 MDHEN and CDR2 SYDVKM. Germline trimming cut 6 bases from V and 4 bases from J; bases unmatched to any gene: 1.

The chain is built from TRBV7-8 and TRBJ2-1; 8 bases map to TRBD2. CDR1 and CDR2 (germline): SGHVS, FQNEAQ. The CDR3 spans 16 residues. V lost 4 bases, J lost 10 bases, and 15 bases stayed unmatched. CDR3 DNA sequence: TGTGCCAGCAGCTCCCGGTATAGCGGGATAGTGTCCGAGCAGTTCTTC. Its protein product is CASSSRYSGIVSEQFF. Full variable domain (missing parts from reference TRBV7-8 and TRBJ2-1): GAGVSQSPRYKVAKRGQDVALRCDPISGHVSLFWYQQALGQGPEFLTYFQNEAQLDKSGLPSDRFFAERPEGSVSTLKIQRTQQEDSAVYLCASSSRYSGIVSEQFFGPGTRLTVL.